Shown below are 5 T cell receptor beta chains from a single sample sequenced in a study of T cell changes during pregnancy in multiple sclerosis. Some clones are missing from TCRdb's copy, which holds only in-frame ones; the method was immunoSEQ multiplex PCR. Of over 60,000 clones listed, around 92% were seen once; the top ten hold 0.6% to 0.8%. The specimen comprised peripheral blood, sampled in the third trimester of pregnancy. These receptors all stem from a female donor in good health, enrolled as a control in a pregnancy study.

The rearrangement links TRBV7-9 to TRBJ1-5, with D perhaps matching TRBD1 (5 bases). The CDR3 runs to 16 residues. V dropped 3 bases and J dropped 0 bases, with 12 bases sitting between them. The germline V gene has CDR1 SEHNR and CDR2 FQNEAQ (reference sequence). CDR3 in amino acids: CASSFARQLSNQPQHF. CDR3 nucleotide sequence: TGTGCCAGCAGCTTTGCTCGACAGCTTAGCAATCAGCCCCAGCATTTT.

This clone has only a few counts. In nucleotides, the CDR3 is TGCAGCGTCTATCCGACAGGGAACACTGAAGCTTTCTTT. Its protein product is CSVYPTGNTEAFF. The J gene is TRBJ1-1, the V gene TRBV29-1; D is perhaps TRBD1 (6 bases). V lost 6 bases, J lost 1 base, and 12 bases lay in between. CDR1 is SQVTM, CDR2 ANQGSEA, per germline. This CDR3 has 13 residues.

The rearrangement links TRBV6-4 to TRBJ1-6, with unresolved D. Germline CDR1 MRHNA, CDR2 SNTAGT. The length of the CDR3 is 15 residues. V gave up 1 base and J gave up 12 bases, with 16 bases separating them. The CDR3 coding sequence is TGTGCCAGCAGTGACTGGCCAGGTAAGGTGGGACCCCTCCACTTT. Residues: CASSDWPGKVGPLHF.

The chain employs TRBV6-4 and TRBJ1-2, with a tentative D call TRBD1 (5 bases). The CDR3 contains 14 residues. CDR1 and CDR2 from the germline V gene are MRHNA and SNTAGT. V shed 5 bases and J shed 4 bases, with 14 bases lying between them. The CDR3 nucleotides read TGTGCCAGCAGTTCCAACCAGGGATCCTATGGCTACACCTTC. Its translation: CASSSNQGSYGYTF.

This clone was recorded only once. The chain has TRBV5-1 and TRBJ1-4; no firm D call. The CDR3 sequence is 15 residues long. V lost 0 bases and J 4 bases, leaving 10 bases between the germline ends. Germline V gene lookup returns CDR1 SGHRS and CDR2 YFSETQ. CDR3 sequence: CASSLGGLHNEKLFF. CDR3 DNA: TGCGCCAGCAGCTTGGGAGGGTTACATAATGAAAAACTGTTTTTT.